This T cell receptor beta chain appears in the sequencing data of a study of human T cells and chemical hapten exposure. TCRdb analysed the RACE reads with MiXCR anew, one entry per CDR3 protein. Altogether fewer than 400,000 distinct CDR3 sequences are present, around 7% being singletons, with the ten largest covering 7.5% to 9%. As to time point: patch test 1, 2 weeks after DPC sensitization. Treatment defined: therapeutic diphenylcyclopropenone sensitization with weekly scalp DPC. CDR3 length: 15 residues. V was shortened by 5 bases and J by 0 bases, with 9 bases between the two germline ends. Germline V gene data show CDR1 as SGHRS and CDR2 as YFSETQ. This clonotype was observed many times.

The sequence was obtained from a woman younger than 35 with alopecia areata. Some clones in this sample may be carry-over from other donors' samples. The V and J genes are TRBV5-1 and TRBJ2-6; D not certain. The specimen comprised whole blood, sampled in connection with sensitization to the hapten diphenylcyclopropenone (DPC). The CDR3 DNA is TGCGCCAGCAGGGCAGAGAGCTCTGGGGCCAACGTCCTGACTTTC. It translates to CASRAESSGANVLTF.